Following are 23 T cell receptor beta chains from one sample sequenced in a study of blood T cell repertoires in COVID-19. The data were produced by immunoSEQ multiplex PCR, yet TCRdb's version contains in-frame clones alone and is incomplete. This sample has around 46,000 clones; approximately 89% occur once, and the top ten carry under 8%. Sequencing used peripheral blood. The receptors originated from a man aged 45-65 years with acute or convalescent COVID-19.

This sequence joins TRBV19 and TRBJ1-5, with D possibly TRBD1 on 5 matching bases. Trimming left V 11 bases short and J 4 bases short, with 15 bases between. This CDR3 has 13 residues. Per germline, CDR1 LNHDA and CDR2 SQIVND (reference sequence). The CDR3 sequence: CAAAGQGNQPQHF. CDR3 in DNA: TGTGCCGCGGCGGGGCAGGGAAATCAGCCCCAGCATTTT.

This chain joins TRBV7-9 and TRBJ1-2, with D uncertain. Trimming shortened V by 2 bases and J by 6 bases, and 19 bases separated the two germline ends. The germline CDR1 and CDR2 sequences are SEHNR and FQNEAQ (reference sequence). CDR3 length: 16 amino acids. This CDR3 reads CASSLWVREGIDGYTF. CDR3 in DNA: TGTGCCAGCAGCTTATGGGTTCGGGAAGGGATTGATGGCTACACCTTC.

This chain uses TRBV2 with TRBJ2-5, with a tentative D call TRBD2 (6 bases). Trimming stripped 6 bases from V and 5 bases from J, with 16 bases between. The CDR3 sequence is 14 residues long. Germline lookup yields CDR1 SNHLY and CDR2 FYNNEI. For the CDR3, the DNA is TGTGCCAGCAGAGAAAACGGGGGTTCGGAGACCCAGTACTTC. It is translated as CASRENGGSETQYF.

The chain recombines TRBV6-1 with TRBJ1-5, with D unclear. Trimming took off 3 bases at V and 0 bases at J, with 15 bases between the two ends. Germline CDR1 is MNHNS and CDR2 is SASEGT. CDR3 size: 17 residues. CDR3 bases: TGTGCCAGCAGTGATAGTGGTTTGTCCCTTAGCAATCAGCCCCAGCATTTT. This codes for CASSDSGLSLSNQPQHF.

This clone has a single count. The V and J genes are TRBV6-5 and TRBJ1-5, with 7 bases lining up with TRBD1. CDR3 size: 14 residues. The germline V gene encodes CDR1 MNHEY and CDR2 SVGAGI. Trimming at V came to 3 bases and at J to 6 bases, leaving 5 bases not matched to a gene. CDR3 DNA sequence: TGTGCCAGCAGTTATGACAGGGAGGCTCAGCCCCAGCATTTT. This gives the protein CASSYDREAQPQHF.

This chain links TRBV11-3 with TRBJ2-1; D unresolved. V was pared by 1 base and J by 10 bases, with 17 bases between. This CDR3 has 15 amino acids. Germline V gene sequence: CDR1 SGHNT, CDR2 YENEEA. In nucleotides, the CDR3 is TGTGCCAGCAGCTTAGGGCCCGAGGTCGAATCGGAGCAGTTCTTC. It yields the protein CASSLGPEVESEQFF.

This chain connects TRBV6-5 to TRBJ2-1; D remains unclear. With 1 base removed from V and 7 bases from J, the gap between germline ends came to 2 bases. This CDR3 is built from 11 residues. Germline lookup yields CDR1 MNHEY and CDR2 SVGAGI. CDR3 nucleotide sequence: TGTGCCAGCAGTTACTTAAATGAGCAGTTCTTC. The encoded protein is CASSYLNEQFF.

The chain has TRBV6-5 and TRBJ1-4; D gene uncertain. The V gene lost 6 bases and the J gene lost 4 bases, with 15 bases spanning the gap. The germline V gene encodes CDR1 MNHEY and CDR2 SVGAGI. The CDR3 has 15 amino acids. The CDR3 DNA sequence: TGTGCCAGCAGGAAGTGGGAGGCCAATAATGAAAAACTGTTTTTT. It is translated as CASRKWEANNEKLFF.

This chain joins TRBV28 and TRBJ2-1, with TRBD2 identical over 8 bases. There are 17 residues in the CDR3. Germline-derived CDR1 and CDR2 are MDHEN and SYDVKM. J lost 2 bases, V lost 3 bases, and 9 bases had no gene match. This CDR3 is CASSLGGSGGTYNEQFF. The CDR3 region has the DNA TGTGCCAGCAGTTTGGGTGGTTCGGGGGGGACCTACAATGAGCAGTTCTTC. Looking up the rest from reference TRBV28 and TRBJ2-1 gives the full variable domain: DVKVTQSSRYLVKRTGEKVFLECVQDMDHENMFWYRQDPGLGLRLIYFSYDVKMKEKGDIPEGYSVSREKKERFSLILESASTNQTSMYLCASSLGGSGGTYNEQFFGPGTRLTVL.

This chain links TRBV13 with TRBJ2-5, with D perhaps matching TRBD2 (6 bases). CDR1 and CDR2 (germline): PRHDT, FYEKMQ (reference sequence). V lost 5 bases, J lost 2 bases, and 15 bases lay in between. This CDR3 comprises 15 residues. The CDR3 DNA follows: TGTGCCAGCAGCGGATTGTTTCGGGGGCAAGAGACCCAGTACTTC. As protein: CASSGLFRGQETQYF.

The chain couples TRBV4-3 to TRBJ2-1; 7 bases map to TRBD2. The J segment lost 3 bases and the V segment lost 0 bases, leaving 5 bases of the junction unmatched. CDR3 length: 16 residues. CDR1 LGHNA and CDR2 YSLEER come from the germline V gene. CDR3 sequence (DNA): TGCGCCAGCAGCCAAGATCATCCTAGCGGCTACAATGAGCAGTTCTTC. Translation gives CASSQDHPSGYNEQFF.

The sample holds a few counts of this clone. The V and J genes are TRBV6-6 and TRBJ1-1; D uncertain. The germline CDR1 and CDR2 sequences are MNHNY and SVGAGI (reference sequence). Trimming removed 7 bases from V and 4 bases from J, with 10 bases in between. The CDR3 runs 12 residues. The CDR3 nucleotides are TGTGCCAGCACCAGGATCATCACTGAAGCTTTCTTT. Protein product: CASTRIITEAFF.

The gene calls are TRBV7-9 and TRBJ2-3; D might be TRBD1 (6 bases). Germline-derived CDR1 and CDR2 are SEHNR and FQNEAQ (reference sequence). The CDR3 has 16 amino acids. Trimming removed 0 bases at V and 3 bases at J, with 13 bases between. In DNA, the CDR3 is TGTGCCAGCAGCTTAGCAGACAGGATGTGGACAGATACGCAGTATTTT. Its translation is CASSLADRMWTDTQYF.

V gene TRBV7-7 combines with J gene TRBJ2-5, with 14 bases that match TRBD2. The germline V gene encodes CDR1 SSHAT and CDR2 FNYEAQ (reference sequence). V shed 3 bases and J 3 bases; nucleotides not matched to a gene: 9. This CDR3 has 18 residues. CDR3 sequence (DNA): TGTGCCAGCAGCTTCCCACTTTGGACTAGCGGGGGGAAAGAGACCCAGTACTTC. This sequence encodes CASSFPLWTSGGKETQYF.

In DNA, the CDR3 is TGTGCCAGTAAAGAAACAGGGTCCTCCTATAATTCACCCCTCCACTTT. Residues: CASKETGSSYNSPLHF. The chain uses TRBV7-2 and TRBJ1-6, with D possibly being TRBD1 (6 bases). The germline V gene encodes CDR1 SGHTA and CDR2 FQGNSA. The CDR3 is 16 amino acids. Trimming removed 9 bases at V and 0 bases at J, with 15 bases between.

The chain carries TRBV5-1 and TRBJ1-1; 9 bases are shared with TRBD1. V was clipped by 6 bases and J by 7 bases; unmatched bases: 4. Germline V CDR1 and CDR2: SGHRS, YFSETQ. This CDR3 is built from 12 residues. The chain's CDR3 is CASIGTGSEAFF. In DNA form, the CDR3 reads TGCGCCAGCATAGGGACAGGGAGTGAAGCTTTCTTT. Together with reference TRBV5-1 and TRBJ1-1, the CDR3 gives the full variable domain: KAGVTQTPRYLIKTRGQQVTLSCSPISGHRSVSWYQQTPGQGLQFLFEYFSETQRNKGNFPGRFSGRQFSNSRSEMNVSTLELGDSALYLCASIGTGSEAFFGQGTRLTVV.

Here the CDR3 DNA reads TGTGCCAGCAGCTTACCGGGACAGATGGGCACTGAAGCTTTCTTT. As protein: CASSLPGQMGTEAFF. The gene calls are TRBV5-4 and TRBJ1-1; 7 bases fit TRBD1. Germline lookup yields CDR1 SGHNT and CDR2 YYREEE (reference sequence). Trimming cost V 2 bases and J 4 bases; bases outside gene matches: 8. CDR3 size: 15 residues.

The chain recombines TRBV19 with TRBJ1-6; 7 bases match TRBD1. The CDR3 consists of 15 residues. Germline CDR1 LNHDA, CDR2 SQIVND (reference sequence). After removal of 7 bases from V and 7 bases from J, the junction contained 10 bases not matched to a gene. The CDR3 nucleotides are TGTGCCAGTAAGAACCCGGGACAGAGGAATTCACCCCTCCACTTT. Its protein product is CASKNPGQRNSPLHF. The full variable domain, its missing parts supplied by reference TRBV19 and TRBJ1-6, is DGGITQSPKYLFRKEGQNVTLSCEQNLNHDAMYWYRQDPGQGLRLIYYSQIVNDFQKGDIAEGYSVSREKKESFPLTVTSAQKNPTAFYLCASKNPGQRNSPLHFGNGTRLTVT.

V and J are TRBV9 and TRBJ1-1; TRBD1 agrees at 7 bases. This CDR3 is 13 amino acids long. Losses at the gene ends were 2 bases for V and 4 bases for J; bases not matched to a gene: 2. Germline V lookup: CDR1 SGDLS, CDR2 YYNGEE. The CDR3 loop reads CASSVRQGTEAFF. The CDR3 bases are TGTGCCAGCAGCGTCAGACAGGGCACTGAAGCTTTCTTT. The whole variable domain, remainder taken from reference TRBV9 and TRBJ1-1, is DSGVTQTPKHLITATGQRVTLRCSPRSGDLSVYWYQQSLDQGLQFLIQYYNGEERAKGNILERFSAQQFPDLHSELNLSSLELGDSALYFCASSVRQGTEAFFGQGTRLTVV.

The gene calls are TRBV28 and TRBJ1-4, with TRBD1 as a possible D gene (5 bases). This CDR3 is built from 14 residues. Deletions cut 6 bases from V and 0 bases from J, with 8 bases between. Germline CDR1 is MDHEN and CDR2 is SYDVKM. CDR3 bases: TGTGCCAGCAGAAGGGGATCAACTAATGAAAAACTGTTTTTT. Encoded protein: CASRRGSTNEKLFF.

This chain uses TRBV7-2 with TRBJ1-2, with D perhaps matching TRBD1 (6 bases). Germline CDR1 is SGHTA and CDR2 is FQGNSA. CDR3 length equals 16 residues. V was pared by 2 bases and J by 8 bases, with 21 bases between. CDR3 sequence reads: CASSLWATGLQGGYTF. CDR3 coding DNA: TGTGCCAGCAGCTTATGGGCGACAGGCCTTCAGGGAGGCTACACCTTC.

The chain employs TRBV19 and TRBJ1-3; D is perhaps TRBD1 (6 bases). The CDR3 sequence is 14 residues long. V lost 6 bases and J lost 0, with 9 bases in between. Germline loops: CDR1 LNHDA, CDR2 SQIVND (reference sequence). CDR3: CASSDRISGNTIYF. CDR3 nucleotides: TGTGCCAGTAGCGACAGGATCTCTGGAAACACCATATATTTT.

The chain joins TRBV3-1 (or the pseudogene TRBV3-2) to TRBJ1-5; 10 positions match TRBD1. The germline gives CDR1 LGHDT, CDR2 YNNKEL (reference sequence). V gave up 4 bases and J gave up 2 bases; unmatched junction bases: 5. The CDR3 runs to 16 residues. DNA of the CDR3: TGTGCCAGCAGCCCCTTCGACAGGGGGCGCAATCAGCCCCAGCATTTT. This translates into CASSPFDRGRNQPQHF.